These 27 T cell receptor beta chains originate from one sample sequenced in a study of control samples from healthy donors and cancer patients (TCRdb year 2020). Libraries were constructed by the immunoSEQ multiplex PCR assay. Sourced from immuneACCESS, this table was stored by TCRdb with only in-frame sequences that have V and J called. A share of the clones is absent; for the studies checked, an unresolved V gene accounts for under half, and the remainder has no known explanation. The sample table shows approximately 79,000 clones, and about 91% are seen once. Over 5.5% of the sample comes from the top ten. Sequenced input: blood. The receptors here all came from a man between 50 and 59 years old in good health.

V gene TRBV30 combines with J gene TRBJ1-1; no firm D call. Trimming stripped 1 base from V and 0 bases from J, with 9 bases between. From germline, CDR1 is GTSNPN and CDR2 SVGIG (reference sequence). CDR3 length equals 14 residues. CDR3 coding DNA: TGTGCCTGGAGTGCTAACCTACTGAACACTGAAGCTTTCTTT. Translating gives CAWSANLLNTEAFF.

The chain employs TRBV6-6 and TRBJ2-7; D might be TRBD1 or TRBD2, each matching 5 bases. CDR1 and CDR2 from the germline V gene are MNHNY and SVGAGI (reference sequence). V was shortened by 5 bases and J by 4 bases, with 18 bases between the two germline ends. CDR3 length: 15 amino acids. The CDR3 sequence: CASSPPGPHSYEQYF. The CDR3 bases are TGTGCCAGCAGTCCTCCGGGACCCCATTCTTACGAGCAGTACTTC.

The chain recombines TRBV27 with TRBJ2-1; D is perhaps TRBD1 or TRBD2 (5 bases each). The V gene lost 3 bases and the J gene lost 0 bases, with 12 bases spanning the gap. This CDR3 is 16 amino acids long. The germline CDR1 and CDR2 sequences are MNHEY and SMNVEV (reference sequence). CDR3 nucleotides: TGTGCCAGCAGTTTCCGGGCAGGGACCTCCTACAATGAGCAGTTCTTC. Translation gives CASSFRAGTSYNEQFF.

The chain combines TRBV5-4 with TRBJ2-5, with D perhaps assigned TRBD1 or TRBD2 (5 bases each). This CDR3 contains 15 residues. V was cut by 0 bases and J by 4 bases, with 13 bases left in between. Germline assignment: CDR1 SGHNT and CDR2 YYREEE (reference sequence). In DNA form, the CDR3 reads TGTGCCAGCAGCTTGGGGACGGGGCGTTCAGAGACCCAGTACTTC. Translating gives CASSLGTGRSETQYF.

J is TRBJ2-7 and V is TRBV7-9, with 14 bases matching TRBD2. The trim removed 4 bases at V and 3 bases at J, leaving 2 bases unmatched. This CDR3 region has 15 residues. Germline CDR1 reads SEHNR; CDR2 reads FQNEAQ (reference sequence). CDR3 in DNA: TGTGCCAGCAGCTACGGGACTAGCGGGGGCTACGAGCAGTACTTC. This encodes CASSYGTSGGYEQYF. The full variable domain, with the rest looked up from reference TRBV7-9 and TRBJ2-7, is DTGVSQNPRHKITKRGQNVTFRCDPISEHNRLYWYRQTLGQGPEFLTYFQNEAQLEKSRLLSDRFSAERPKGSFSTLEIQRTEQGDSAMYLCASSYGTSGGYEQYFGPGTRLTVT.

The gene calls are TRBV7-6 and TRBJ2-3, with TRBD2 matching over 12 bases. The CDR3 sequence is 18 residues long. From germline, CDR1 is SGHVS and CDR2 FNYEAQ. Trimming took 5 bases from V and 0 from J; bases not matched to a gene: 9. This CDR3 reads CASSLLAGGPTSTDTQYF. In DNA, the CDR3 is TGTGCCAGCAGCCTACTAGCGGGGGGCCCAACTAGCACAGATACGCAGTATTTT.

The J gene is TRBJ2-5, the V gene TRBV30; D possibly corresponds to TRBD1 (6 bases). Per the germline V gene, CDR1 is GTSNPN and CDR2 is SVGIG (reference sequence). CDR3 length equals 14 residues. Trimming stripped 8 bases from V and 1 base from J, with 17 bases between. The CDR3 region has the DNA TGTGCCGCGTCACTCGACAGGTTCCAAGAGACCCAGTACTTC. Translating gives CAASLDRFQETQYF.

The chain has TRBV2 and TRBJ2-5; a possible D gene is TRBD2 (5 bases). The CDR3 sequence is 12 residues long. Germline assignment: CDR1 SNHLY and CDR2 FYNNEI. Trimming shortened V by 8 bases and J by 1 base, and 8 bases separated the two germline ends. The DNA of the CDR3 is TGTGCCAGCGCCGGGATCCAAGAGACCCAGTACTTC. This codes for CASAGIQETQYF.

The chain joins TRBV7-9 to TRBJ1-6; TRBD1 matches at 11 bases. The CDR3 length is 15 residues. The V and J ends lost 5 bases and 9 bases, in that order; junction bases with no gene match: 6. Per the germline V gene, CDR1 is SEHNR and CDR2 is FQNEAQ (reference sequence). The CDR3 region has the DNA TGTGCCAGCAGCACAGGACAGGGGGCGATTTCACCCCTCCACTTT. This encodes CASSTGQGAISPLHF.

The chain is built from TRBV15 and TRBJ2-7; possible D gene TRBD1, 5 bases. Between the trimmed V and J ends, which lost 0 bases and 6 bases, there was a span of 15 bases. The CDR3 totals 15 residues. Looked up from germline, CDR1 is LNHNV and CDR2 is YYDKDF (reference sequence). CDR3 nucleotide sequence: TGTGCCACCAGCAGAGATCAAGGGGAAGCAGGCGAGCAGTACTTC. It encodes CATSRDQGEAGEQYF.

In this sample, this clone turned up once. The chain carries TRBV7-2 and TRBJ2-3; D not certain. The germline V gene has CDR1 SGHTA and CDR2 FQGNSA. This CDR3 contains 13 residues. Trimming took off 2 bases at V and 2 bases at J, with 5 bases between the two ends. This CDR3 reads CASSLSYTDTQYF. As DNA, the CDR3 is TGTGCCAGCAGCTTAAGCTACACAGATACGCAGTATTTT.

This clone was recorded once. The chain uses TRBV4-3 and TRBJ1-2; D is possibly TRBD1 (5 bases). The ends were cut back, 1 base at V and 4 bases at J, with 13 bases in the middle. This CDR3 has 15 amino acids. Germline-derived CDR1 and CDR2 are LGHNA and YSLEER. CDR3 in DNA: TGCGCCAGCAGCCAAGGGCGGCAAGGGGTCTATGGCTACACCTTC. It is translated as CASSQGRQGVYGYTF.

The chain joins TRBV3-1 (or the pseudogene TRBV3-2) to TRBJ2-7, with no clear D. V lost 2 bases and J lost 5, with 13 bases in between. Germline lookup yields CDR1 LGHDT and CDR2 YNNKEL (reference sequence). The CDR3 is made up of 14 amino acids. CDR3 sequence (DNA): TGTGCCAGCAGCCAAACTACTCGGGCCCACGAGCAGTACTTC. Its protein is CASSQTTRAHEQYF.

The chain is built from TRBV12-3 or TRBV12-4 and TRBJ2-3; D may be TRBD1 (6 bases). V gave up 2 bases and J gave up 6 bases, with 6 bases separating them. The CDR3 consists of 12 residues. CDR3 bases: TGTGCCAGCAGTTTACAGGGGGATACGCAGTATTTT. Amino acid sequence: CASSLQGDTQYF.

The V and J genes are TRBV6-5 and TRBJ2-7, with unresolved D. CDR1 is MNHEY and CDR2 is SVGAGI in the germline V gene. Trimming took 0 bases from V and 3 from J, leaving 12 bases between them. CDR3 length equals 15 residues. DNA for the CDR3: TGTGCCAGCAGTTACTCTGGTGACGGTCGCTACGAGCAGTACTTC. Its protein product is CASSYSGDGRYEQYF.

The chain links TRBV6-5 to TRBJ2-7; D is unclear. V was clipped by 0 bases and J by 4 bases, with 10 bases between them. Looked up from germline, CDR1 is MNHEY and CDR2 is SVGAGI. The CDR3 runs 14 residues. This chain's CDR3 is CASSYSGRVYEQYF. CDR3 nucleotides: TGTGCCAGCAGTTACTCCGGCAGAGTATACGAGCAGTACTTC.

V usage is TRBV6-5 and J usage is TRBJ2-6; D not resolved. The germline V and J ends were trimmed by 6 bases and 2 bases, with 8 bases remaining between them. This CDR3 is 14 amino acids long. Germline values: CDR1 MNHEY, CDR2 SVGAGI. The CDR3 region has the DNA TGTGCCAGCAGAGGGTCTCCTGGGGCCAACGTCCTGACTTTC. This translates into CASRGSPGANVLTF.

This chain joins TRBV19 and TRBJ1-1, with TRBD1 matching 8 bases. In germline, CDR1 is LNHDA, CDR2 SQIVND (reference sequence). The CDR3 sequence is 15 residues long. Trimming removed 3 bases from V and 4 bases from J; junction bases left unmatched: 7. The CDR3 region has the DNA TGTGCCAGTAGTATTGACAGGGGCAGGATCACTGAAGCTTTCTTT. Translated: CASSIDRGRITEAFF.

The chain has TRBV11-2 and TRBJ1-1, with D maybe TRBD1 (5 bases). V was clipped by 1 base and J by 3 bases, with 18 bases between them. This CDR3 has 17 amino acids. Germline-derived CDR1 and CDR2 are SGHAT and FQNNGV. The CDR3 DNA reads as TGTGCCAGCAGCTTAGTTAAGGGAGACCCGGGGGACACTGAAGCTTTCTTT. It specifies CASSLVKGDPGDTEAFF.

This chain links TRBV5-1 with TRBJ2-7, with TRBD1 matching 8 bases. This CDR3 is built from 13 residues. V shed 1 base, J shed 6 bases, and the junction held 3 bases outside the gene matches. Germline CDR1 reads SGHRS; CDR2 reads YFSETQ. Here the CDR3 reads CASSLTGGSEQYF. The DNA for the CDR3 is TGCGCCAGCAGCTTGACAGGGGGTAGCGAGCAGTACTTC. Combining the CDR3 with reference TRBV5-1 and TRBJ2-7 gives the whole variable domain KAGVTQTPRYLIKTRGQQVTLSCSPISGHRSVSWYQQTPGQGLQFLFEYFSETQRNKGNFPGRFSGRQFSNSRSEMNVSTLELGDSALYLCASSLTGGSEQYFGPGTRLTVT.

V gene TRBV7-2 combines with J gene TRBJ2-1; possible D gene TRBD2, 7 bases. In germline, CDR1 is SGHTA, CDR2 FQGNSA. With 5 bases removed from V and 6 bases from J, the gap between germline ends came to 17 bases. The CDR3 is 15 residues long. The CDR3 coding sequence is TGTGCCAGCAGCCAATGGGGGGGGGCGATCAATGAGCAGTTCTTC. The encoded protein is CASSQWGGAINEQFF. Combining the CDR3 with reference TRBV7-2 and TRBJ2-1 gives the whole variable domain GAGVSQSPSNKVTEKGKDVELRCDPISGHTALYWYRQSLGQGLEFLIYFQGNSAPDKSGLPSDRFSAERTGGSVSTLTIQRTQQEDSAVYLCASSQWGGAINEQFFGPGTRLTVL.

The chain carries TRBV12-2 and TRBJ2-7; no check of the table's D call, TRBD2, against the DNA was made. TRBV12-2 is a pseudogene segment. CDR3 size: 15 residues. CDR3 nucleotides: TGTGCAAGTCGCTTAACCATGCGTGAGGACTGCGAGCAGTACTTC. Amino acid sequence: CASRLTMREDCEQYF.

The chain recombines TRBV18 with TRBJ2-7; D not certain. CDR1 and CDR2 from the germline V gene are KGHSH and LQKENI. V was clipped by 0 bases and J by 4 bases, with 7 bases between them. The CDR3 consists of 13 residues. CDR3 loop: CASSPPTEYEQYF. The CDR3 DNA sequence: TGTGCCAGCTCACCACCGACTGAATACGAGCAGTACTTC.

The CDR3 DNA is TGTGCCAGCAGCCCCCCAGTCTTGGACTACCGGTCCTACGAGCAGTACTTC. Its translation: CASSPPVLDYRSYEQYF. J is TRBJ2-7 and V is TRBV7-9, with D possibly TRBD2 on 6 matching bases. The germline V gene has CDR1 SEHNR and CDR2 FQNEAQ (reference sequence). Trimming stripped 5 bases from V and 1 base from J, with 21 bases between. The CDR3 extends over 17 amino acids.

The chain combines TRBV29-1 with TRBJ1-2; 9 bases line up with TRBD1. Germline trimming cut 3 bases from V and 2 bases from J; bases unmatched to any gene: 4. This CDR3 is 14 amino acids long. Germline V gene data show CDR1 as SQVTM and CDR2 as ANQGSEA. The CDR3 bases are TGCAGCGTTGAGGCCGGGACAGGGAACTATGGCTACACCTTC. This translates into CSVEAGTGNYGYTF.

V gene TRBV9 combines with J gene TRBJ2-2; tentatively, D is TRBD1 or TRBD2 (6 bases each). Germline-derived CDR1 and CDR2 are SGDLS and YYNGEE. The CDR3 runs to 15 residues. The V end lost 6 bases, the J end lost 5 bases, and 17 bases lay between the germline ends. CDR3 sequence: CASTYGRGLTGELFF. The DNA for the CDR3 is TGTGCCAGCACCTACGGCCGGGGGCTAACCGGGGAGCTGTTTTTT.

The V and J genes are TRBV19 and TRBJ1-5; maybe TRBD1 (5 bases). Trimming removed 3 bases from V and 6 bases from J, with 9 bases in between. The CDR3 runs 13 residues. Germline-derived CDR1 and CDR2 are LNHDA and SQIVND (reference sequence). The CDR3 DNA reads TGTGCCAGTAGTATCAGGGAGGGTCAGCCCCAGCATTTT. Residues: CASSIREGQPQHF.